This T cell receptor (beta chain) was obtained from a study of shared clonotypes between healthy human individuals. General observations from the study: Generation probabilities were higher for clonotypes shared across all four sorted-subset donors than for unshared ones. Naive subsets, compared against memory subsets, generally had larger estimated richness values.

TCRdb keeps only in-frame clones here, not all; method: immunoSEQ multiplex PCR. The data hold about 990,000 clones, with around three quarters observed a single time. J gave up 4 bases and V 3 bases, and 2 bases lay outside the gene matches. Germline V lookup: CDR1 SGHNT, CDR2 YYREEE (reference sequence). The CDR3 runs to 14 residues. Concerning this clone: What it binds is not known.

V and J are TRBV5-4 and TRBJ1-1; the match to TRBD1 covers 11 bases. The receptor was derived from a man aged 18 to 35 in good health. Some clones in this sample may be carry-over from other donors' samples. The material sequenced was memory CD4+ T cells from PBMCs. Subset noted: CD45RA-negative fraction. Here the CDR3 reads CASSWGQGGTEAFF. DNA of the CDR3: TGTGCCAGCAGCTGGGGACAGGGGGGCACTGAAGCTTTCTTT.